The 24 T cell receptor beta chains listed next were all sequenced from one sample in a study of identical twins. MiXCR, run by TCRdb on the 5' RACE reads, gives a single entry per CDR3 protein. This table has approximately 530,000 distinct CDR3 sequences, 20% to 25% appearing once. This same sample was also part of a study on yellow fever vaccine responses in identical twins.

Input material: CD4+ T cells sorted from blood. These receptors originate from a woman younger than 30 in good health.

The V gene is TRBV5-4, the J gene TRBJ2-2; 11 bases map to TRBD2. There are 16 residues in the CDR3. Trimming removed 5 bases from V and 6 bases from J; junction bases left unmatched: 9. Germline V CDR1 and CDR2: SGHNT, YYREEE (reference sequence). Written as DNA, the CDR3 is TGTGCCAGCAGTCGGACTAGCGGGTCCGCCGCCGGGGAGCTGTTTTTT. Protein sequence: CASSRTSGSAAGELFF.

The J gene is TRBJ2-3, the V gene TRBV5-1; TRBD2 aligns across 8 bases. CDR1 and CDR2 from the germline V gene are SGHRS and YFSETQ. This CDR3 is 15 amino acids long. Trimming took 7 bases from V and 6 from J; bases not matched to a gene: 13. The CDR3 region is CASGGGAGEGDTQYF. In DNA form, the CDR3 reads TGCGCCAGCGGAGGAGGAGCGGGGGAGGGTGATACGCAGTATTTT. The variable domain in full, with the rest retrieved from reference TRBV5-1 and TRBJ2-3, is KAGVTQTPRYLIKTRGQQVTLSCSPISGHRSVSWYQQTPGQGLQFLFEYFSETQRNKGNFPGRFSGRQFSNSRSEMNVSTLELGDSALYLCASGGGAGEGDTQYFGPGTRLTVL.

The chain joins TRBV12-3 or TRBV12-4 to TRBJ2-1, with D tentatively TRBD2 (5 bases). This CDR3 has 14 residues. Deletions cut 6 bases from V and 4 bases from J, with 13 bases between. The CDR3 here is CASSAASLYNEQFF. The DNA of the CDR3 is TGTGCCAGCAGCGCCGCTAGCCTTTACAATGAGCAGTTCTTC.

The genes are TRBV10-3 and TRBJ1-2; 10 nucleotides line up with TRBD1. J gave up 3 bases and V 3 bases, and 4 bases lay outside the gene matches. Per the germline V gene, CDR1 is ENHRY and CDR2 is SYGVKD. The CDR3 spans 15 residues. The CDR3 DNA follows: TGTGCCATCAGTGAAATTGGGACAGGGGACTATGGCTACACCTTC. Translated: CAISEIGTGDYGYTF.

The chain couples TRBV10-3 to TRBJ2-3; D is unclear. CDR1 ENHRY and CDR2 SYGVKD come from the germline V gene. There are 12 residues in the CDR3. V was shortened by 9 bases and J by 0 bases, with 7 bases between the two germline ends. The CDR3 is CAISYSTDTQYF. The CDR3 DNA follows: TGTGCCATTTCATACAGCACAGATACGCAGTATTTT.

The rearrangement joins TRBV20-1 to TRBJ2-7; TRBD1 matches at 8 bases. This CDR3 contains 14 residues. In germline, CDR1 is DFQATT, CDR2 SNEGSKA (reference sequence). The V segment lost 4 bases and the J segment 1 base; nucleotides outside the gene matches: 6. This CDR3 reads CSATRTGPSYEQYF. The CDR3 nucleotides read TGCAGTGCTACCCGGACAGGGCCTTCCTACGAGCAGTACTTC.

This clonotype was counted a few times. The genes are TRBV5-1 and TRBJ2-7, with 11 bases fitting TRBD2. Germline V gene sequence: CDR1 SGHRS, CDR2 YFSETQ. The trim removed 5 bases at V and 0 bases at J, leaving 4 bases unmatched. The CDR3 contains 15 residues. CDR3: CASRTGTSGSYEQYF. The CDR3 DNA follows: TGCGCCAGCAGGACCGGGACTAGCGGCTCCTACGAGCAGTACTTC.

In this sample, this clonotype turned up once. This chain connects TRBV12-3 or TRBV12-4 to TRBJ2-3, with TRBD2 matching over 13 bases. The CDR3 is 16 amino acids. V trimming: 6 bases; J trimming: 2 bases; junction bases outside the gene matches: 5. As DNA, the CDR3 is TGTGCCAGCAGCAAGGGACTAGCGGGGCCCACAGATACGCAGTATTTT. It specifies CASSKGLAGPTDTQYF.

The CDR3 nucleotides read TGCGCCAGCAGGGACGGTGACTACAATGAGCAGTTCTTC. It yields the protein CASRDGDYNEQFF. The V and J genes are TRBV5-1 and TRBJ2-1; D is ambiguous. This CDR3 region has 13 residues. Germline CDR1 reads SGHRS; CDR2 reads YFSETQ. V gave up 5 bases and J gave up 3 bases, with 9 bases separating them.

DNA for the CDR3: TGTGCCAGCAGTTTCCAGCCGTCCGGGTCGGGGACCCAGTACTTC. This translates into CASSFQPSGSGTQYF. The chain is built from TRBV27 and TRBJ2-5; unclear D gene. The CDR3 spans 15 residues. Germline assignment: CDR1 MNHEY and CDR2 SMNVEV (reference sequence). Trimming removed 3 bases at V and 7 bases at J, with 18 bases between.

This clonotype was seen only a few times. The gene calls are TRBV10-3 and TRBJ2-1, with D perhaps matching TRBD1 (8 bases). The CDR3 length is 13 residues. V lost 3 bases, J lost 7 bases, and 10 bases lay in between. Germline CDR1 is ENHRY and CDR2 is SYGVKD. The CDR3 spells CAISEQGGNEQFF. CDR3 DNA sequence: TGTGCCATCAGTGAACAGGGGGGGAATGAGCAGTTCTTC.

The chain joins TRBV15 to TRBJ2-5; D is undetermined. Germline CDR1 reads LNHNV; CDR2 reads YYDKDF (reference sequence). Trimming removed 0 bases at V and 5 bases at J, with 4 bases between. There are 12 residues in the CDR3. The chain's CDR3 is CATSRDEETQYF. The CDR3 nucleotides read TGTGCCACCAGCAGAGATGAGGAGACCCAGTACTTC.

The rearrangement joins TRBV19 to TRBJ1-1, with D possibly being TRBD1 (5 bases). The length of the CDR3 is 14 residues. Looked up from germline, CDR1 is LNHDA and CDR2 is SQIVND (reference sequence). Trimming left V 6 bases short and J 0 bases short, with 11 bases between. CDR3 loop: CASRQGRLNTEAFF. The CDR3 DNA sequence: TGTGCCAGTAGGCAGGGCAGATTGAACACTGAAGCTTTCTTT.

This chain joins TRBV5-1 and TRBJ1-2, with TRBD1 matching 8 bases. From germline, CDR1 is SGHRS and CDR2 YFSETQ. The CDR3 is 15 amino acids. The junction had 4 bases not matched to a gene; V was cut back by 2 bases and J by 1 base. The DNA of the CDR3 is TGCGCCAGCAGCTTAGGACAGGGCAATAACTATGGCTACACCTTC. It specifies CASSLGQGNNYGYTF.

This clonotype was observed a handful of times. The chain recombines TRBV10-3 with TRBJ2-5, with D hard to call. Between the trimmed V and J ends, which lost 4 bases and 2 bases, there was a span of 11 bases. Germline CDR1 is ENHRY and CDR2 is SYGVKD. The CDR3 covers 14 residues. The CDR3 region is CAISGMQSQETQYF. CDR3 sequence (DNA): TGTGCCATCAGTGGAATGCAAAGTCAAGAGACCCAGTACTTC.

The V and J genes are TRBV5-1 and TRBJ2-7; 8 bases match TRBD1. With 4 bases clipped from V and 9 bases from J, the junction kept 15 bases outside the gene matches. This CDR3 spans 15 amino acids. Germline CDR1 reads SGHRS; CDR2 reads YFSETQ. The CDR3 DNA reads TGCGCCAGCAGCGACCGCCTGACAGGGGATAAACGGCAGTACTTC. It specifies CASSDRLTGDKRQYF.

The chain couples TRBV18 to TRBJ2-7, with D possibly TRBD1 on 7 matching bases. The germline gives CDR1 KGHSH, CDR2 LQKENI. V was cut by 3 bases and J by 4 bases, with 19 bases left in between. The CDR3 loop spans 16 amino acids. The CDR3, as DNA: TGTGCCAGCTCACCTCAGGGGGGACCCGGGGCGTACGAGCAGTACTTC. The encoded protein is CASSPQGGPGAYEQYF.

This clonotype was seen more than once but under ten times. V is TRBV10-3 and J is TRBJ2-3; D is unclear. Between the trimmed V and J ends, which lost 3 bases and 3 bases, there was a span of 10 bases. Per germline, CDR1 ENHRY and CDR2 SYGVKD. This CDR3 is 14 amino acids long. CDR3 nucleotide sequence: TGTGCCATCAGTGAATGGGGTGGGACAGATACGCAGTATTTT. Residues: CAISEWGGTDTQYF.

The rearrangement joins TRBV2 to TRBJ1-1; D unresolved. The CDR3 length is 11 residues. The germline gives CDR1 SNHLY, CDR2 FYNNEI. Trimming took off 7 bases at V and 3 bases at J, with 6 bases between the two ends. As DNA, the CDR3 is TGTGCCAGCACAGACTACACTGAAGCTTTCTTT. It translates to CASTDYTEAFF.

This clonotype was detected only a few times. The gene calls are TRBV5-1 and TRBJ1-2; unclear D gene. Germline-derived CDR1 and CDR2 are SGHRS and YFSETQ. Trimming shortened V by 0 bases and J by 2 bases, and 8 bases separated the two germline ends. The CDR3 has 14 residues. The CDR3 DNA reads as TGCGCCAGCAGCTTGGAAGATCCGAACTATGGCTACACCTTC. It translates to CASSLEDPNYGYTF.

This chain uses TRBV5-1 with TRBJ2-5; D not resolved. V lost 0 bases to trimming and J lost 5 bases, with 11 bases between them. Germline CDR1 reads SGHRS; CDR2 reads YFSETQ. CDR3 length: 14 residues. The CDR3 DNA reads TGCGCCAGCAGCTTGGATACTCTTGGGGAGACCCAGTACTTC. Amino acid sequence: CASSLDTLGETQYF.

This clonotype was observed many times. The chain uses TRBV7-8 and TRBJ1-1; 8 bases agree with TRBD1. The CDR3 sequence is 14 residues long. Germline CDR1 is SGHVS and CDR2 is FQNEAQ. J gave up 0 bases and V 4 bases, and 1 base lay outside the gene matches. This CDR3 reads CASSSTGVNTEAFF. The CDR3 bases are TGTGCCAGCAGCTCGACAGGGGTGAACACTGAAGCTTTCTTT.

In this sample, this clonotype turned up a few times. The chain uses TRBV4-1 and TRBJ2-5; the D is unclear. Germline V gene sequence: CDR1 MGHRA, CDR2 YSYEKL. V lost 1 base and J lost 5, with 8 bases in between. The CDR3 consists of 13 residues. For the CDR3, the DNA is TGCGCCAGCAGCCAAGGACTCATCGAGACCCAGTACTTC. Its protein product is CASSQGLIETQYF.

This CDR3 is CASSPGLAGGSYNEQFF. The CDR3 DNA follows: TGCGCCAGCAGCCCGGGACTAGCGGGAGGATCCTACAATGAGCAGTTCTTC. The chain employs TRBV5-1 and TRBJ2-1; 15 bases are a match to TRBD2. The CDR3 totals 17 residues. Looked up from germline, CDR1 is SGHRS and CDR2 is YFSETQ. Trimming removed 4 bases from V and 1 base from J; junction bases left unmatched: 3.